This entry lists 29 T cell receptor beta chains sequenced from one sample in a study of a mutant IDH1 vaccine in newly diagnosed glioma. The assay was immunoSEQ multiplex PCR, and TCRdb's table has in-frame clones only and misses some. The sample holds around 62,000 clones, about nine tenths seen once. Specified time point: week 11, during vaccination. Each dose of the vaccine consisted of 300 ug of mutant IDH1 20-mer peptide, with topical imiquimod. No antigen has been identified for these receptors. Specimen: PBMCs, collected from a glioma patient whose treatment included an IDH1 peptide vaccine. Receptors originate from a man aged 35 to 55 with glioma.

The rearrangement uses TRBV6-5 and TRBJ2-2; no clear D. The V gene lost 3 bases and the J gene lost 6 bases, with 5 bases spanning the gap. Per germline, CDR1 MNHEY and CDR2 SVGAGI. The CDR3 spans 12 residues. Here the CDR3 DNA reads TGTGCCAGCAGTTATCGACCCGGGGAGCTGTTTTTT. Translated: CASSYRPGELFF.

The chain employs TRBV5-1 and TRBJ2-5; D may correspond to TRBD1 or TRBD2 (5 bases each). V was cut by 4 bases and J by 7 bases, with 17 bases left in between. This CDR3 has 14 residues. Looked up from germline, CDR1 is SGHRS and CDR2 is YFSETQ. The CDR3 DNA reads TGCGCCAGCAGCCTCGGGACGGACGGTGTGACCCAGTACTTC. It yields the protein CASSLGTDGVTQYF.

This chain uses TRBV19 with TRBJ2-1; 12 bases are shared with TRBD2. This CDR3 spans 17 amino acids. Trimming at V came to 5 bases and at J to 4 bases, leaving 9 bases not matched to a gene. Per the germline V gene, CDR1 is LNHDA and CDR2 is SQIVND (reference sequence). CDR3 bases: TGTGCCAGTAGTCCCCTTCCTAGCGGGGGGGGTTACAATGAGCAGTTCTTC. Amino acids: CASSPLPSGGGYNEQFF.

The chain joins TRBV25-1 to TRBJ1-1, with no clear D. The germline CDR1 and CDR2 sequences are MGHDK and SYGVNS. The CDR3 loop spans 11 amino acids. V was pared by 3 bases and J by 10 bases, with 9 bases between. The CDR3 spells CASSDTRAAFF. The CDR3 nucleotides read TGTGCCAGCAGTGATACACGAGCAGCTTTCTTT.

The J gene is TRBJ2-5, the V gene TRBV28, with 7 bases aligning to TRBD2. CDR1 and CDR2 (germline): MDHEN, SYDVKM. The V gene end was trimmed by 6 bases and the J gene end by 5 bases; junction bases not matched to a gene: 15. This CDR3 has 16 amino acids. CDR3 nucleotides: TGTGCCAGCAGGTCACTCCTAGCGGACGTCGCGGAGACCCAGTACTTC. It is translated as CASRSLLADVAETQYF.

The gene calls are TRBV30 and TRBJ1-1; possibly TRBD1 for D (6 bases). The V end lost 0 bases, the J end lost 3 bases, and 17 bases lay between the germline ends. The germline V gene encodes CDR1 GTSNPN and CDR2 SVGIG (reference sequence). The CDR3 is 16 residues long. The CDR3: CAWSVRGFRGYTEAFF. CDR3 DNA sequence: TGTGCCTGGAGTGTACGCGGATTCAGGGGTTACACTGAAGCTTTCTTT.

V and J are TRBV30 and TRBJ1-5, with 7 positions matching TRBD1. The CDR3 runs 14 residues. V lost 4 bases, J lost 1 base, and 4 bases stayed unmatched. CDR1 GTSNPN and CDR2 SVGIG come from the germline V gene (reference sequence). CDR3 in amino acids: CAWKMGQSNQPQHF. In nucleotides, the CDR3 is TGTGCCTGGAAGATGGGACAGAGCAATCAGCCCCAGCATTTT.

This rearrangement joins TRBV6-1 to TRBJ1-4, with D unclear. Trimming stripped 1 base from V and 4 bases from J, with 10 bases between. CDR3 length equals 15 residues. The germline gives CDR1 MNHNS, CDR2 SASEGT. The DNA for the CDR3 is TGTGCCAGCAGTGAAGATGAAAGGAGTAATGAAAAACTGTTTTTT. It is translated as CASSEDERSNEKLFF.

This clone was observed once. Other DNA sequences of this sample code for an identical CDR3. The chain employs TRBV27 and TRBJ1-5; possibly TRBD1 for D (5 bases). The V end was cut by 3 bases, the J end by 7 bases, with 10 bases between. The CDR3 runs 13 residues. The germline gives CDR1 MNHEY, CDR2 SMNVEV (reference sequence). Written as DNA, the CDR3 is TGTGCCAGCAGTTTGTGGGGCGGCCAGCCCCAGCATTTT. This encodes CASSLWGGQPQHF.

CDR3 sequence (DNA): TGTGCCAGCAGCGTAGCGGGATTGGGGGCAGATACGCAGTATTTT. Protein: CASSVAGLGADTQYF. The V gene is TRBV9, the J gene TRBJ2-3; perhaps D is TRBD1 or TRBD2 (5 bases each). Germline-derived CDR1 and CDR2 are SGDLS and YYNGEE. The CDR3 loop spans 15 amino acids. V was trimmed by 0 bases and J by 4 bases, leaving 12 bases between them.

The CDR3 bases are TGCGCCAGCAGCCAGGCGCGGGACAGGGTGACAGATACGCAGTATTTT. Translating gives CASSQARDRVTDTQYF. The V gene is TRBV4-3, the J gene TRBJ2-3, with 9 bases aligning to TRBD1. Germline V lookup: CDR1 LGHNA, CDR2 YSLEER. The CDR3 has 16 amino acids. The V and J ends lost 3 bases and 3 bases, in that order; junction bases with no gene match: 7.

The chain combines TRBV19 with TRBJ2-6; D may be TRBD1 (6 bases). The length of the CDR3 is 16 residues. CDR1 is LNHDA, CDR2 SQIVND, per germline (reference sequence). V was clipped by 4 bases and J by 2 bases, with 12 bases between them. In nucleotides, the CDR3 is TGTGCCAGTAGTAGGGACACGGGAACTGGGGCCAACGTCCTGACTTTC. Translated, it gives CASSRDTGTGANVLTF.

This rearrangement joins TRBV5-1 to TRBJ1-3; D is unresolved. This CDR3 comprises 15 residues. In germline, CDR1 is SGHRS, CDR2 YFSETQ. V was shortened by 4 bases and J by 0 bases, with 11 bases between the two germline ends. CDR3 protein: CASSQSPDSGNTIYF. DNA of the CDR3: TGCGCCAGCAGCCAAAGCCCGGACTCTGGAAACACCATATATTTT.

This rearrangement joins TRBV2 to TRBJ1-4; D is unresolved. The germline gives CDR1 SNHLY, CDR2 FYNNEI. V dropped 6 bases and J dropped 0 bases, with 11 bases sitting between them. The CDR3 has 15 amino acids. The CDR3 here is CASSGLAATNEKLFF. The DNA for the CDR3 is TGTGCCAGCAGCGGCCTCGCCGCAACTAATGAAAAACTGTTTTTT.

The chain carries TRBV4-1 and TRBJ2-7; D is uncertain. V gave up 1 base and J gave up 3 bases, with 10 bases separating them. The V gene's germline CDR1 is MGHRA and CDR2 YSYEKL. The length of the CDR3 is 14 residues. The CDR3 nucleotides read TGCGCCAGCAGCCAAGGCGCCGTCTACTACGAGCAGTACTTC. This gives the protein CASSQGAVYYEQYF.

The chain links TRBV5-6 to TRBJ2-7; 7 bases line up with TRBD1. V was clipped by 1 base and J by 0 bases; unmatched bases: 4. The CDR3 contains 15 residues. CDR1 and CDR2 from the germline V gene are SGHDT and YYEEEE. The CDR3, as DNA: TGTGCCAGCAGCTTGAGGGGGCGCTACTCCTACGAGCAGTACGTC. Amino acid sequence: CASSLRGRYSYEQYV.

The chain combines TRBV6-1 with TRBJ1-1; D is possibly TRBD1 (6 bases). V was pared by 2 bases and J by 3 bases, with 13 bases between. Germline CDR1 MNHNS, CDR2 SASEGT. CDR3 length: 15 amino acids. The DNA of the CDR3 is TGTGCCAGCAGTGAACAACAGGGTATAGACACTGAAGCTTTCTTT. Translation: CASSEQQGIDTEAFF.

The V call is TRBV7-9, the J call TRBJ2-3; no clear D. Trimming shortened V by 5 bases and J by 5 bases, and 20 bases separated the two germline ends. CDR1 and CDR2 (germline): SEHNR, FQNEAQ (reference sequence). This CDR3 comprises 16 residues. The CDR3 loop reads CASSQDNINLGDTQYF. DNA of the CDR3: TGTGCCAGCAGCCAAGACAATATTAACCTGGGAGATACGCAGTATTTT.

V gene TRBV7-9 combines with J gene TRBJ2-6; D is undetermined. CDR1 is SEHNR and CDR2 is FQNEAQ in the germline V gene (reference sequence). V lost 8 bases to trimming and J lost 1 base, with 9 bases between them. The CDR3 contains 14 residues. The CDR3 DNA sequence: TGTGCCAGCTCCCCGGCATCTGGGGCCAACGTCCTGACTTTC. The encoded protein is CASSPASGANVLTF. Full variable domain (missing parts from reference TRBV7-9 and TRBJ2-6): DTGVSQNPRHKITKRGQNVTFRCDPISEHNRLYWYRQTLGQGPEFLTYFQNEAQLEKSRLLSDRFSAERPKGSFSTLEIQRTEQGDSAMYLCASSPASGANVLTFGAGSRLTVL.

CDR3 nucleotide sequence: TGCGCCAGCAGCCCCCTTATCACCCGCGTTGCAACTAATGAAAAACTGTTTTTT. Amino acids: CASSPLITRVATNEKLFF. V usage is TRBV4-1 and J usage is TRBJ1-4; no firm D call. CDR1 is MGHRA, CDR2 YSYEKL, per germline. V lost 4 bases, J lost 0 bases, and 18 bases lay in between. This CDR3 region has 18 residues.

The CDR3 spells CASSKATTGKTTGELFF. In DNA form, the CDR3 reads TGTGCCAGCAGCAAAGCCACGACAGGAAAAACGACCGGGGAGCTGTTTTTT. This sequence joins TRBV21-1 and TRBJ2-2; no DNA check was done on the table's D call, TRBD1. TRBV21-1 is marked as a pseudogene. The CDR3 is made up of 17 amino acids.

The J gene is TRBJ2-6, the V gene TRBV5-4; weak D call: TRBD2 (6 bases). The CDR3 consists of 15 residues. Germline V gene sequence: CDR1 SGHNT, CDR2 YYREEE (reference sequence). Trimming stripped 0 bases from V and 2 bases from J, with 6 bases between. Here the CDR3 reads CASSLAGAGANVLTF. DNA for the CDR3: TGTGCCAGCAGCTTGGCGGGGGCTGGGGCCAACGTCCTGACTTTC.

The gene calls are TRBV5-1 and TRBJ2-3; D remains unclear. The CDR3 is 14 residues long. Germline-derived CDR1 and CDR2 are SGHRS and YFSETQ. Deletions cut 0 bases from V and 2 bases from J, with 7 bases between. The CDR3 nucleotides read TGCGCCAGCAGCTTGGATCGCTTCACAGATACGCAGTATTTT. Translating it yields CASSLDRFTDTQYF.

The chain uses TRBV7-2 and TRBJ1-1; D not certain. Per germline, CDR1 SGHTA and CDR2 FQGNSA. Trimming took off 1 base at V and 4 bases at J, with 10 bases between the two ends. This CDR3 contains 14 residues. The CDR3 region has the DNA TGTGCCAGCAGCTTAGTTCCGGAGGGCACTGAAGCTTTCTTT. It translates to CASSLVPEGTEAFF. The variable domain in full, with the rest retrieved from reference TRBV7-2 and TRBJ1-1, is GAGVSQSPSNKVTEKGKDVELRCDPISGHTALYWYRQSLGQGLEFLIYFQGNSAPDKSGLPSDRFSAERTGGSVSTLTIQRTQQEDSAVYLCASSLVPEGTEAFFGQGTRLTVV.

The chain has TRBV7-6 and TRBJ1-1; D remains ambiguous. The CDR3 length is 12 residues. Trimming cost V 5 bases and J 5 bases, with 9 bases left between them. Germline CDR1 and CDR2: SGHVS and FNYEAQ. The CDR3 nucleotides read TGTGCCAGCAGCCCCTTGGCTACTGAAGCTTTCTTT. Amino acids: CASSPLATEAFF.

The chain joins TRBV9 to TRBJ1-2, with 8 positions matching TRBD1. The germline V gene encodes CDR1 SGDLS and CDR2 YYNGEE. J was trimmed by 4 bases and V by 4 bases; bases with no gene match: 9. CDR3 size: 15 residues. The CDR3 bases are TGTGCCAGCAGCACCTCCGGGACAGGCGTCTATGGCTACACCTTC. Protein sequence: CASSTSGTGVYGYTF.

There are a few counts of this clone. The chain recombines TRBV6-4 with TRBJ2-1; D may be TRBD2 (5 bases). There are 16 residues in the CDR3. Germline V gene lookup returns CDR1 MRHNA and CDR2 SNTAGT. With 2 bases removed from V and 8 bases from J, the gap between germline ends came to 19 bases. The DNA for the CDR3 is TGTGCCAGCAGTGACAATCCTGGCGGGTCAAAGGATGAGCAGTTCTTC. Its translation: CASSDNPGGSKDEQFF.

The rearrangement links TRBV4-2 to TRBJ1-5; D perhaps matches TRBD1 (6 bases). V was trimmed by 0 bases and J by 7 bases, leaving 13 bases between them. There are 15 residues in the CDR3. Germline V CDR1 and CDR2: LGHNA, YNFKEQ. The CDR3 coding sequence is TGTGCCAGCAGCCAAGATATGGGGGGCTTCCAGCCCCAGCATTTT. Its protein product is CASSQDMGGFQPQHF.

The chain links TRBV25-1 to TRBJ1-2; D unresolved. Germline CDR1 reads MGHDK; CDR2 reads SYGVNS. This CDR3 is built from 13 residues. Trimming left V 3 bases short and J 0 bases short, with 5 bases between. CDR3 sequence (DNA): TGTGCCAGCAGTGAGGATCCTAACTATGGCTACACCTTC. This sequence encodes CASSEDPNYGYTF.